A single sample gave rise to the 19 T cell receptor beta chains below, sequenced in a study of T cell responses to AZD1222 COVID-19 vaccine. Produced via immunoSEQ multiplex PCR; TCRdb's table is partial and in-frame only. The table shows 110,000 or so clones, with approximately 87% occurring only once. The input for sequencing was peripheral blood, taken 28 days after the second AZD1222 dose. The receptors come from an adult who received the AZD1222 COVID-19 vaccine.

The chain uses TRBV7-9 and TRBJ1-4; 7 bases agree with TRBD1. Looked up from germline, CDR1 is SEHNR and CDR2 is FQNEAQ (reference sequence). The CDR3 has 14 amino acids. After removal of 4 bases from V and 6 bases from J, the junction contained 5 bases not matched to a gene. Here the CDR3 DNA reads TGTGCCAGCAGCTACAGGGGAGGGGATGAAAAACTGTTTTTT. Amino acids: CASSYRGGDEKLFF.

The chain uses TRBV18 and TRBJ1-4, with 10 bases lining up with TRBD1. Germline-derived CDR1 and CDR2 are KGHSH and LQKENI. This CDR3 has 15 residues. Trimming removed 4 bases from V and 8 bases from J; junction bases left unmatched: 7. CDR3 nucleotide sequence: TGTGCCAGCTCACGCCTCCGGGACAGGGGCGAAAAACTGTTTTTT. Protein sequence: CASSRLRDRGEKLFF.

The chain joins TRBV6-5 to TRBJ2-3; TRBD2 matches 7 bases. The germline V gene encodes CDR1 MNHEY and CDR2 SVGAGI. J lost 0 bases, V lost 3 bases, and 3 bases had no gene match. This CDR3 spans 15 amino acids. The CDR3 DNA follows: TGTGCCAGCAGTTATTTCGGGGGGAGCACAGATACGCAGTATTTT. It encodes CASSYFGGSTDTQYF.

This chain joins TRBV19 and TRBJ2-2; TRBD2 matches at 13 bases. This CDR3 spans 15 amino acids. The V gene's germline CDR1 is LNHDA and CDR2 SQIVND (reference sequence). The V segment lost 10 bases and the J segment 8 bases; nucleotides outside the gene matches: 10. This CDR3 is CATRSGGLAGGELFF. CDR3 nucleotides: TGTGCCACCCGCTCAGGGGGACTAGCGGGAGGGGAGCTGTTTTTT.

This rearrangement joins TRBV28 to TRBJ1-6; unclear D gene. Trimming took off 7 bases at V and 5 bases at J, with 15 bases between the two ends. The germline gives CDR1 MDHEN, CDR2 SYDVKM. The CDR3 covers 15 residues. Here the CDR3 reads CASTRDLTHNSPLHF. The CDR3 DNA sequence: TGTGCCAGCACTCGTGATCTGACTCATAATTCACCCCTCCACTTT. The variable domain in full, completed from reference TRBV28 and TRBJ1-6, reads DVKVTQSSRYLVKRTGEKVFLECVQDMDHENMFWYRQDPGLGLRLIYFSYDVKMKEKGDIPEGYSVSREKKERFSLILESASTNQTSMYLCASTRDLTHNSPLHFGNGTRLTVT.

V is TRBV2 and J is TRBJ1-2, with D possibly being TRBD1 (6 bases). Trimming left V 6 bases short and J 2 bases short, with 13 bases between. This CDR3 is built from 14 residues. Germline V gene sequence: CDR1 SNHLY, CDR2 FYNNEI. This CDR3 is CASSLDRVNYGYTF. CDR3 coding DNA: TGTGCCAGCAGCCTGGACAGAGTAAACTATGGCTACACCTTC.

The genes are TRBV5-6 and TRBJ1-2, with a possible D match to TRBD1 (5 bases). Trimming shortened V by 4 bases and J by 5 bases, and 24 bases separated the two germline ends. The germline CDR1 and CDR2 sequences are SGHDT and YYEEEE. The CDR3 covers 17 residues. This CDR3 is CASSPRGSLFPPYGYTF. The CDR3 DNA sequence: TGTGCCAGCAGCCCTAGGGGCAGCCTATTCCCGCCTTATGGCTACACCTTC.

CDR3 sequence (DNA): TGCGCCAGCAGCACCGGACAGGGGTGGGTTGGCTACACCTTC. It specifies CASSTGQGWVGYTF. This chain joins TRBV5-1 and TRBJ1-2, with TRBD1 identical over 9 bases. The germline V gene has CDR1 SGHRS and CDR2 YFSETQ. CDR3 size: 14 residues. Trimming removed 4 bases from V and 7 bases from J; junction bases left unmatched: 8.

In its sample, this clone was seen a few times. The CDR3 sequence is CASSVGAGPGNTIYF. The DNA for the CDR3 is TGTGCCAGCAGCGTAGGGGCAGGCCCCGGAAACACCATATATTTT. The V and J genes are TRBV9 and TRBJ1-3, with unresolved D. Trimming took off 0 bases at V and 4 bases at J, with 11 bases between the two ends. From germline, CDR1 is SGDLS and CDR2 YYNGEE. CDR3 length equals 15 residues.

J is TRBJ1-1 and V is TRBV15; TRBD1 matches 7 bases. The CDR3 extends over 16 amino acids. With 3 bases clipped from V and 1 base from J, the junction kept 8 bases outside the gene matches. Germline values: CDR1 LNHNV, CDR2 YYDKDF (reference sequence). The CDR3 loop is CATSRDQGGRNTEAFF. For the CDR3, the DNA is TGTGCCACCAGCAGGGATCAGGGGGGGCGGAACACTGAAGCTTTCTTT. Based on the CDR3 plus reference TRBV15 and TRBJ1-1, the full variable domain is DAMVIQNPRYQVTQFGKPVTLSCSQTLNHNVMYWYQQKSSQAPKLLFHYYDKDFNNEADTPDNFQSRRPNTSFCFLDIRSPGLGDTAMYLCATSRDQGGRNTEAFFGQGTRLTVV.

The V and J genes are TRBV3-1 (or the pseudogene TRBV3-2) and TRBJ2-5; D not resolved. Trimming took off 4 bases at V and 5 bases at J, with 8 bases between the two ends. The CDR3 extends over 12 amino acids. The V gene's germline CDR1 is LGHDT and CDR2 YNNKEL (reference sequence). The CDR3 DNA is TGTGCCAGCAGCCGGTTGGGGGAGACCCAGTACTTC. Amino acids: CASSRLGETQYF.

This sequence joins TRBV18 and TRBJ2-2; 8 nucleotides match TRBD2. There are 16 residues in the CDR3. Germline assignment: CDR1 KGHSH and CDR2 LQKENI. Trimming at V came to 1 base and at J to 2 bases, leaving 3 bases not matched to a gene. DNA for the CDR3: TGTGCCAGCTCACCACGGAGGACTAGCAACACCGGGGAGCTGTTTTTT. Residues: CASSPRRTSNTGELFF. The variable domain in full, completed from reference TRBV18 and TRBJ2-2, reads NAGVMQNPRHLVRRRGQEARLRCSPMKGHSHVYWYRQLPEEGLKFMVYLQKENIIDESGMPKERFSAEFPKEGPSILRIQQVVRGDSAAYFCASSPRRTSNTGELFFGEGSRLTVL.

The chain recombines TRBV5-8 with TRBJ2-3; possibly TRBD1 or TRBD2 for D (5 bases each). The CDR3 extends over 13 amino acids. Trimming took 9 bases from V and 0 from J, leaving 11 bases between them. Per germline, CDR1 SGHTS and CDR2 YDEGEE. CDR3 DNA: TGTGCCACTACCCGGGACAGCACAGATACGCAGTATTTT. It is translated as CATTRDSTDTQYF.

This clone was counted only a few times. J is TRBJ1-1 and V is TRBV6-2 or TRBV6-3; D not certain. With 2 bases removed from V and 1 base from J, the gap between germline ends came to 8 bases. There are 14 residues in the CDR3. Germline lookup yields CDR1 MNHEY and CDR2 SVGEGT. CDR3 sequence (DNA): TGTGCCAGCAGTTACGGGGAGGAGAACACTGAAGCTTTCTTT. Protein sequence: CASSYGEENTEAFF.

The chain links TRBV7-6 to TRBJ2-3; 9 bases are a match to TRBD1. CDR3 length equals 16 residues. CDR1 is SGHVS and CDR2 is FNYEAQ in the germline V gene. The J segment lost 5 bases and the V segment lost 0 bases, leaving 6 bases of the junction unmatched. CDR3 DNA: TGTGCCAGCAGCTTAGCTCACAGGGGGCGTGGAGATACGCAGTATTTT. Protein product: CASSLAHRGRGDTQYF.

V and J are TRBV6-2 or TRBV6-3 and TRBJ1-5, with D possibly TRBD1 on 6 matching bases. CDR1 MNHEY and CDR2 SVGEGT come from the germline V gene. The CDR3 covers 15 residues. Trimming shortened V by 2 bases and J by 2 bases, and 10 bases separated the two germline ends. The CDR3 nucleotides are TGTGCCAGCAGTTACCGGGGGGCAGGCAATCAGCCCCAGCATTTT. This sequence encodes CASSYRGAGNQPQHF.

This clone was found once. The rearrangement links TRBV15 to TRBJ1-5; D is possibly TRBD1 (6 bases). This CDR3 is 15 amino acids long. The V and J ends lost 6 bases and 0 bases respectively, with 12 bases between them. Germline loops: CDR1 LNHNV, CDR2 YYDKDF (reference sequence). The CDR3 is CATSPQGDSNQPQHF. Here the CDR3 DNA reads TGTGCCACCAGTCCACAGGGCGATAGCAATCAGCCCCAGCATTTT. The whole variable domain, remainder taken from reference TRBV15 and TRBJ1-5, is DAMVIQNPRYQVTQFGKPVTLSCSQTLNHNVMYWYQQKSSQAPKLLFHYYDKDFNNEADTPDNFQSRRPNTSFCFLDIRSPGLGDTAMYLCATSPQGDSNQPQHFGDGTRLSIL.

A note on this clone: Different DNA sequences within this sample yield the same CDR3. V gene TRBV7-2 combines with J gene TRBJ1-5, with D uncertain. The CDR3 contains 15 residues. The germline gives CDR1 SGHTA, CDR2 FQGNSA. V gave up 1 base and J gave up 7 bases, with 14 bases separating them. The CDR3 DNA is TGTGCCAGCAGCTTAGGCGACTTACGGGGACAGCCCCAGCATTTT. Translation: CASSLGDLRGQPQHF. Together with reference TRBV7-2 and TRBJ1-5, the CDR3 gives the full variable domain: GAGVSQSPSNKVTEKGKDVELRCDPISGHTALYWYRQSLGQGLEFLIYFQGNSAPDKSGLPSDRFSAERTGGSVSTLTIQRTQQEDSAVYLCASSLGDLRGQPQHFGDGTRLSIL.

The DNA for the CDR3 is TGTGCCTGGACCCCGACAGGGCTGGAGCAGCCCCAGCATTTT. This gives the protein CAWTPTGLEQPQHF. This rearrangement joins TRBV30 to TRBJ1-5, with 7 bases that match TRBD1. Germline V lookup: CDR1 GTSNPN, CDR2 SVGIG (reference sequence). V was clipped by 4 bases and J by 7 bases; unmatched bases: 10. The CDR3 length is 14 residues.